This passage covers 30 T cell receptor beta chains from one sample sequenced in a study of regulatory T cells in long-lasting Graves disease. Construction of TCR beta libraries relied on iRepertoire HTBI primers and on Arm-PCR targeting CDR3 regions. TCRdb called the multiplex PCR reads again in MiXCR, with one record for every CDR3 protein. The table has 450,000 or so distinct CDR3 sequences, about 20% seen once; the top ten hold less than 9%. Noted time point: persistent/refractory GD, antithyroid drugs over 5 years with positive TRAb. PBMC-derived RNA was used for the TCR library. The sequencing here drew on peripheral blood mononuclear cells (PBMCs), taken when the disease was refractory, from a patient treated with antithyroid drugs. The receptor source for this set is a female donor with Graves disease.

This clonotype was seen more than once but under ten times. The CDR3 protein is CASSPISSNTEAFF. CDR3 in DNA: TGTGCCAGCTCACCGATAAGTTCTAACACTGAAGCTTTCTTT. The rearrangement joins TRBV18 to TRBJ1-1; unclear D gene. This CDR3 is built from 14 residues. Deletions cut 3 bases from V and 2 bases from J, with 10 bases between. The germline V gene has CDR1 KGHSH and CDR2 LQKENI.

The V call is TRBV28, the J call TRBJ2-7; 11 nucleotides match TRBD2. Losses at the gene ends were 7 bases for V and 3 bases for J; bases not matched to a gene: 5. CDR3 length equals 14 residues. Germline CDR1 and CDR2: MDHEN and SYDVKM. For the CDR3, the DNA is TGTGCCAGCACCCCACTAGCGGGAGTCTACGAGCAGTACTTC. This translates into CASTPLAGVYEQYF.

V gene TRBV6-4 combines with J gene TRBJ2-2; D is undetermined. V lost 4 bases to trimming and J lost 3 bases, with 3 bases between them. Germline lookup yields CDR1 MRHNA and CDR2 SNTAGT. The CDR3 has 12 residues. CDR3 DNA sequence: TGTGCCAGCAGTGTGCACACCGGGGAGCTGTTTTTT. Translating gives CASSVHTGELFF.

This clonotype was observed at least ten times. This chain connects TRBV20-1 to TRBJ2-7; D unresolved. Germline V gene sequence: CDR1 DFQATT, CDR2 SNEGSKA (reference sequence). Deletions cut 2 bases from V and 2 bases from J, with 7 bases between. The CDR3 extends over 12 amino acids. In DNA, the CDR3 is TGCAGTGCTAGACGGGCAACCTACGAGCAGTACTTC. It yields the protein CSARRATYEQYF.

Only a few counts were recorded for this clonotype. The CDR3, as DNA: TGCGCCAGCAGCTTGGTTAGCGGGAGGGCCTACGAGCAGTACTTC. It yields the protein CASSLVSGRAYEQYF. This chain connects TRBV5-1 to TRBJ2-7, with 11 nucleotides matching TRBD2. CDR1 is SGHRS, CDR2 YFSETQ, per germline. This CDR3 has 15 amino acids. V gave up 0 bases and J gave up 2 bases; unmatched junction bases: 1.

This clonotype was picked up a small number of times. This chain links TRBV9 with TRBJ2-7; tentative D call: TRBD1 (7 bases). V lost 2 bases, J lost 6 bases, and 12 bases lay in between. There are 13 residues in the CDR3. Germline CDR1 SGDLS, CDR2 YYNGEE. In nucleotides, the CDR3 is TGTGCCAGCAGCGTCCGACAGGGAGGCGAGCAGTACTTC. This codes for CASSVRQGGEQYF.

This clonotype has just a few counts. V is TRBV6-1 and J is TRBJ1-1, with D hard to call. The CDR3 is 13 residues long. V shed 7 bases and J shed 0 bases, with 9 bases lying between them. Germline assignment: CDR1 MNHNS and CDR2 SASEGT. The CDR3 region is CASKLSMNTEAFF. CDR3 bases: TGTGCCAGCAAACTCAGCATGAACACTGAAGCTTTCTTT.

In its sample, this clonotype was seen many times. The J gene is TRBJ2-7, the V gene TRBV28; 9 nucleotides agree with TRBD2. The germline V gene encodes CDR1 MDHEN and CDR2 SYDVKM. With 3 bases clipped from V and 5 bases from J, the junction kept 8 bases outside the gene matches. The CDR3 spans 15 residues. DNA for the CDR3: TGTGCCAGCAGTTTTGCGGGAGGGCCAGGGGACGAGCAGTACTTC. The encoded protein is CASSFAGGPGDEQYF.

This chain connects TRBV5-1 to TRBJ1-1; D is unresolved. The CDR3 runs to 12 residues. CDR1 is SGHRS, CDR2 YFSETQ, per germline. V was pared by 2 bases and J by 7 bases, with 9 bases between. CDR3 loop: CASSLRTHEAFF. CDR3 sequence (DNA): TGCGCCAGCAGCTTAAGAACTCATGAAGCTTTCTTT.

DNA of the CDR3: TGTGCCAGCAGAGTAGAGCTAGCGGACCCCTACGAGCAGTACTTC. It codes for CASRVELADPYEQYF. The gene calls are TRBV7-2 and TRBJ2-7; 7 nucleotides align to TRBD2. The length of the CDR3 is 15 residues. Losses at the gene ends were 6 bases for V and 2 bases for J; bases not matched to a gene: 10. Germline CDR1 reads SGHTA; CDR2 reads FQGNSA.

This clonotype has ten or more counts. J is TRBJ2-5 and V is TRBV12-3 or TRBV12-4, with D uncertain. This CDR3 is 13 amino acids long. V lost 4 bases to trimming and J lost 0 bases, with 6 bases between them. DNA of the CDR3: TGTGCCAGCAGTTCCCCGCACCAAGAGACCCAGTACTTC. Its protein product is CASSSPHQETQYF.

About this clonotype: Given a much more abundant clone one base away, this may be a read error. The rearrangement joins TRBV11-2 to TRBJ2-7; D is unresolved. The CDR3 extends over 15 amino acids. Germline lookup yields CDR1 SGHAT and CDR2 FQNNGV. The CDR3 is CGSSLTLSLAYEQYF. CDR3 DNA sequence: TGTGGCAGCAGCTTAACCCTCTCTTTAGCCTACGAGCAGTACTTC.

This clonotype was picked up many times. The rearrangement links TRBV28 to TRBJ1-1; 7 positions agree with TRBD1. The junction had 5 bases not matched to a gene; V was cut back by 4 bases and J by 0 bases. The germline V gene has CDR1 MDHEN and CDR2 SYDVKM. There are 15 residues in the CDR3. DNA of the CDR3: TGTGCCAGCAGTTCACCGGGACAGCTGAACACTGAAGCTTTCTTT. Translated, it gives CASSSPGQLNTEAFF.

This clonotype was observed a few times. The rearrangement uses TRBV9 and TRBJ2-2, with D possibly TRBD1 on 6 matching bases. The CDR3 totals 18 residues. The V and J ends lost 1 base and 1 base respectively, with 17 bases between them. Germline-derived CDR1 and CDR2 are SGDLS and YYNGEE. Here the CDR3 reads CASSVSWPWGQNTGELFF. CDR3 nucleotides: TGTGCCAGCAGCGTAAGTTGGCCTTGGGGACAGAACACCGGGGAGCTGTTTTTT.

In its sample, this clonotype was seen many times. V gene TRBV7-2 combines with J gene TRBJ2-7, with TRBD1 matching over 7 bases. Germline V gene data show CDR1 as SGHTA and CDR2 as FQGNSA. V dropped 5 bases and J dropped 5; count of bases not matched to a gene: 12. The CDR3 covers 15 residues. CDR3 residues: CASSPRLDRVDEQYF. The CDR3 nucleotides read TGTGCCAGCAGCCCCAGACTTGACAGGGTGGACGAGCAGTACTTC.

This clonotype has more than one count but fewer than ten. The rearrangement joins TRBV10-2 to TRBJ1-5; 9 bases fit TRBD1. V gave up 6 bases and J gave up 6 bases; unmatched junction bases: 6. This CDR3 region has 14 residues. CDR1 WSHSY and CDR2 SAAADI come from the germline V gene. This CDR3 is CASREQGAGQPQHF. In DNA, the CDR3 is TGCGCCAGCAGGGAACAGGGGGCAGGTCAGCCCCAGCATTTT.

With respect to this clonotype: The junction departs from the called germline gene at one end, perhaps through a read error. The CDR3 sequence: CASSPSGTVGELFF. The CDR3, as DNA: TGTGCTAGCAGCCCAAGTGGAACCGTCGGGGAGCTGTTTTTT. V is TRBV7-7 and J is TRBJ2-2; D gene ambiguous. This CDR3 has 14 amino acids. Germline values: CDR1 SSHAT, CDR2 FNYEAQ (reference sequence).

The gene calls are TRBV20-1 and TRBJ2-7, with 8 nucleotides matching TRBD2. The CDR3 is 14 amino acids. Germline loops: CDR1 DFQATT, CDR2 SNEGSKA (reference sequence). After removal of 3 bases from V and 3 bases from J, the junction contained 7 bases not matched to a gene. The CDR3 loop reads CSASLLLADYEQYF. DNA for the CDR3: TGCAGTGCTAGTTTATTACTAGCGGACTACGAGCAGTACTTC.

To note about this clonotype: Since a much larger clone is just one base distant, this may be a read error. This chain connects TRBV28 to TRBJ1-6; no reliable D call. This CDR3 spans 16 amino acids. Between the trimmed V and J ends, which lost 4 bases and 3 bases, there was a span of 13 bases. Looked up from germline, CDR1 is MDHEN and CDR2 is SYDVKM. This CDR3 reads CASSSPPRSYNSPLHF. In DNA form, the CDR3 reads TGTGCCAGCAGTTCTCCGCCGAGGAGCTATAATTCACCCCTCCACTTT.

In DNA, the CDR3 is TGTGCCAGCAGCCTCTCGGACAGGGTATCCTACAATGAGCAGTTCTTC. This gives the protein CASSLSDRVSYNEQFF. The chain is built from TRBV11-2 and TRBJ2-1; 8 nucleotides align to TRBD1. The V gene end was trimmed by 5 bases and the J gene end by 1 base; junction bases not matched to a gene: 7. CDR3 size: 16 residues. Germline V lookup: CDR1 SGHAT, CDR2 FQNNGV.

CDR3: CSVEDFPKGQLEAFF. In DNA, the CDR3 is TGCAGCGTTGAAGATTTTCCTAAAGGACAGCTAGAAGCTTTCTTT. The V call is TRBV29-1, the J call TRBJ1-1; tentative D call: TRBD1 (6 bases). Trimming took 0 bases from V and 8 from J, leaving 19 bases between them. CDR3 size: 15 residues. The germline gives CDR1 SQVTM, CDR2 ANQGSEA.

The CDR3 reads CASLSFGDNQPQHF. The CDR3 DNA sequence: TGTGCCAGTTTAAGCTTCGGGGACAATCAGCCCCAGCATTTT. The genes are TRBV19 and TRBJ1-5, with no clear D. V was trimmed by 8 bases and J by 3 bases, leaving 14 bases between them. Germline loops: CDR1 LNHDA, CDR2 SQIVND (reference sequence). This CDR3 is 14 amino acids long.

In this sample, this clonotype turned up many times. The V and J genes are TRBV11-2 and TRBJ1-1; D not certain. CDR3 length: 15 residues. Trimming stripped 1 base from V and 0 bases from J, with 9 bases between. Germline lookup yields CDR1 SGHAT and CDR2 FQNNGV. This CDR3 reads CASSLVRGLNTEAFF. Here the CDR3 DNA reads TGTGCCAGCAGCTTAGTAAGAGGGCTGAACACTGAAGCTTTCTTT.

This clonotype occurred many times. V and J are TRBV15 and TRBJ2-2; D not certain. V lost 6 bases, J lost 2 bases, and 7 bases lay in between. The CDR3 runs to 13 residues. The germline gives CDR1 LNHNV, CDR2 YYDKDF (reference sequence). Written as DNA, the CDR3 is TGTGCCACCAGTCGCAGAAACACCGGGGAGCTGTTTTTT. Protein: CATSRRNTGELFF.

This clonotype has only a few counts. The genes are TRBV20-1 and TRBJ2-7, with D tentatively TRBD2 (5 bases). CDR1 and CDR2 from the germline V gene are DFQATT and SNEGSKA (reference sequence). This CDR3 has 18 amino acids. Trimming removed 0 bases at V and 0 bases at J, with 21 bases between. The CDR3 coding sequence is TGCAGTGCTAGAGATCGGAGGACTCCGATACGCAGCTCCTACGAGCAGTACTTC. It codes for CSARDRRTPIRSSYEQYF.

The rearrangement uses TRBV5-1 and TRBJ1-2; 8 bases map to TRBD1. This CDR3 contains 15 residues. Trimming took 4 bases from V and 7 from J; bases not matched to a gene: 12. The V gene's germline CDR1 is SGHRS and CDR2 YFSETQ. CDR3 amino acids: CASSDDRGRLGGYTF. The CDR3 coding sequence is TGCGCCAGCAGCGACGACAGGGGAAGGCTTGGTGGCTACACCTTC. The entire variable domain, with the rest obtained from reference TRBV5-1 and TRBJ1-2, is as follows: KAGVTQTPRYLIKTRGQQVTLSCSPISGHRSVSWYQQTPGQGLQFLFEYFSETQRNKGNFPGRFSGRQFSNSRSEMNVSTLELGDSALYLCASSDDRGRLGGYTFGSGTRLTVV.

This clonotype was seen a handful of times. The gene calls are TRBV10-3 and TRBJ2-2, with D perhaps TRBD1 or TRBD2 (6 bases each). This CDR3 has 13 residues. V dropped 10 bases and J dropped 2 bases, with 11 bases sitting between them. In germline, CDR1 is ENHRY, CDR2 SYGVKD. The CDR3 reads CASGTLNTGELFF. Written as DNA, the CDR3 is TGTGCCAGCGGGACACTCAACACCGGGGAGCTGTTTTTT.

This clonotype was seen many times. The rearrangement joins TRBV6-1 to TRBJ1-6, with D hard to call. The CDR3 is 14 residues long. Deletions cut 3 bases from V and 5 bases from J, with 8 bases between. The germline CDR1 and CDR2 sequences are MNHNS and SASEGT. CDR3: CASSDWGNNSPLHF. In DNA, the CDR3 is TGTGCCAGCAGTGATTGGGGTAATAATTCACCCCTCCACTTT.

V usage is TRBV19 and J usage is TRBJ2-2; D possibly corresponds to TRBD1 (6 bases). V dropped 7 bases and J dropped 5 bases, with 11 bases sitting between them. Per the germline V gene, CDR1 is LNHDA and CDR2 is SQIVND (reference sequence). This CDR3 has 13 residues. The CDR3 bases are TGTGCCAGTAACCTACAGGGAACCGGGGAGCTGTTTTTT. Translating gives CASNLQGTGELFF. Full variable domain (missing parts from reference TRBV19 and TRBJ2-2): DGGITQSPKYLFRKEGQNVTLSCEQNLNHDAMYWYRQDPGQGLRLIYYSQIVNDFQKGDIAEGYSVSREKKESFPLTVTSAQKNPTAFYLCASNLQGTGELFFGEGSRLTVL.

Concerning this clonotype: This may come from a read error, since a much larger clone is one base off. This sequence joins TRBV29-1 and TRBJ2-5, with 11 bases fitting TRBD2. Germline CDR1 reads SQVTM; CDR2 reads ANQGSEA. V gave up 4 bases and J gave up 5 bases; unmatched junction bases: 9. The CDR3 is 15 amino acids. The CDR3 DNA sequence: TGCAGCGTTGGGTTAGCGGGAGGGCCGCGGGAGACCCAGTACTTC. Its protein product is CSVGLAGGPRETQYF.